Listed below are T cell receptor beta chains from one sample, sequenced in a study of blood T cell repertoires in COVID-19. Clones were read by immunoSEQ multiplex PCR, and TCRdb kept only the in-frame ones, dropping some. The sample has about 500,000 clones, roughly nine tenths seen once. Source material: peripheral blood. The receptors derive from a woman between 50 and 59 years old with COVID-19, enrolled during active disease. The conserved cysteine and the conserved F or W are not part of the CDR3 here. A D gene is named only where the DNA matches it firmly.

V: TRBV30
D: TRBD2
J: TRBJ2-3
CDR3: AWTSGGDTQY

V: TRBV30
D: NA
J: TRBJ2-2
CDR3: ASGHALDTGELF

V: TRBV6-2/TRBV6-3
D: NA
J: TRBJ1-2
CDR3: ASSYAIYGYT

V: TRBV30
D: NA
J: TRBJ2-3
CDR3: AWSVRADTQY

V: TRBV6-9
D: NA
J: TRBJ2-7
CDR3: ASSWQYEQY

V: TRBV10-1
D: NA
J: TRBJ1-2
CDR3: ASSEGRGSYT

V: TRBV29-1
D: NA
J: TRBJ2-2
CDR3: SVLDPYSGGTGELF

V: TRBV5-1
D: TRBD1
J: TRBJ1-2
CDR3: ASSVEGADGYT

V: TRBV5-1
D: TRBD2
J: TRBJ2-1
CDR3: ASSLELAAYNEQF

V: TRBV6-6
D: TRBD1
J: TRBJ1-1
CDR3: ASNIDRGKAF

V: TRBV5-1
D: TRBD2
J: TRBJ2-5
CDR3: ASSLRGGHQETQY

V: TRBV6-5
D: TRBD1
J: TRBJ1-6
CDR3: ASSYGTDSPLH